This passage covers 10 T cell receptor beta chains from one sample sequenced in a study of CD8 T cells in Susac syndrome. After extraction with the RNeasy kit, roughly 0.45 to 1 ug of the RNA was reverse transcribed using random hexamers. TCRdb reprocessed the immunoSEQ multiplex PCR reads via MiXCR and lists one record per CDR3 protein. Counted here are 150,000 to 200,000 distinct CDR3 sequences, about 95% occurring once; the ten biggest clones make up approximately 0.16%. The source material was CD8+ T cells from PBMCs. The receptors shown here come from a human donor with Susac syndrome.

This chain uses TRBV5-6 with TRBJ1-1; D is uncertain. CDR1 is SGHDT, CDR2 YYEEEE, per germline. CDR3 length: 14 amino acids. The ends were cut back, 1 base at V and 0 bases at J, with 7 bases in the middle. The CDR3 reads CASSLNWMNTEAFF. CDR3 DNA sequence: TGTGCCAGCAGCTTGAATTGGATGAACACTGAAGCTTTCTTT.

This sequence joins TRBV9 and TRBJ2-2; D remains ambiguous. Germline CDR1 reads SGDLS; CDR2 reads YYNGEE. V gave up 6 bases and J gave up 1 base, with 7 bases separating them. CDR3 length: 13 residues. The CDR3, as DNA: TGTGCCAGCACCACAGTGAACACCGGGGAGCTGTTTTTT. Its protein is CASTTVNTGELFF.

The chain combines TRBV4-1 with TRBJ1-1, with 10 nucleotides matching TRBD1. The CDR3 has 17 residues. Germline trimming cut 2 bases from V and 5 bases from J; bases unmatched to any gene: 11. Germline CDR1 and CDR2: MGHRA and YSYEKL. In DNA form, the CDR3 reads TGCGCCAGCAGCCAATTCCCCCGGGACAGGGGAGGAACTGAAGCTTTCTTT. This sequence encodes CASSQFPRDRGGTEAFF.

The chain couples TRBV27 to TRBJ2-5, with a weak D call TRBD2 (6 bases). Germline CDR1 reads MNHEY; CDR2 reads SMNVEV (reference sequence). Trimming removed 6 bases from V and 5 bases from J, with 16 bases in between. CDR3 size: 14 residues. The CDR3 region has the DNA TGTGCCAGCAGCCGAGGGAGGCCGTGGGAGACCCAGTACTTC. It translates to CASSRGRPWETQYF.

This clonotype has a handful of counts. V gene TRBV5-1 combines with J gene TRBJ2-3; no reliable D call. The CDR3 length is 16 residues. Trimming shortened V by 0 bases and J by 0 bases, and 11 bases separated the two germline ends. Per germline, CDR1 SGHRS and CDR2 YFSETQ. CDR3 sequence reads: CASSLAREISTDTQYF. In DNA form, the CDR3 reads TGCGCCAGCAGCTTGGCTAGAGAGATCAGCACAGATACGCAGTATTTT.

The chain uses TRBV11-2 and TRBJ2-2, with TRBD1 matching 8 bases. J was trimmed by 1 base and V by 3 bases; bases with no gene match: 1. In germline, CDR1 is SGHAT, CDR2 FQNNGV. The CDR3 covers 15 residues. CDR3 sequence (DNA): TGTGCCAGCAGCTTTGACAGGGGGAACACCGGGGAGCTGTTTTTT. This encodes CASSFDRGNTGELFF.

The chain is built from TRBV20-1 and TRBJ2-3; 14 bases line up with TRBD2. The CDR3 covers 17 residues. Germline lookup yields CDR1 DFQATT and CDR2 SNEGSKA (reference sequence). The V segment lost 3 bases and the J segment 0 bases; nucleotides outside the gene matches: 5. The CDR3 nucleotides are TGCAGTGCTAGTCGACTAGCGGGGGGGGCTAGCACAGATACGCAGTATTTT. The encoded protein is CSASRLAGGASTDTQYF.

This clonotype was picked up one time. The CDR3 is CASSLEGPLEQYF. The CDR3 coding sequence is TGCGCCAGCAGCTTGGAAGGTCCCCTCGAGCAGTACTTC. J is TRBJ2-7 and V is TRBV5-1; D remains unclear. CDR1 SGHRS and CDR2 YFSETQ come from the germline V gene. This CDR3 region has 13 residues. V was pared by 0 bases and J by 6 bases, with 10 bases between. Full variable domain (rest looked up from reference TRBV5-1 and TRBJ2-7): KAGVTQTPRYLIKTRGQQVTLSCSPISGHRSVSWYQQTPGQGLQFLFEYFSETQRNKGNFPGRFSGRQFSNSRSEMNVSTLELGDSALYLCASSLEGPLEQYFGPGTRLTVT.

The chain combines TRBV27 with TRBJ2-7; D is uncertain. This CDR3 contains 17 residues. Trimming stripped 2 bases from V and 0 bases from J, with 17 bases between. The V gene's germline CDR1 is MNHEY and CDR2 SMNVEV (reference sequence). The CDR3 sequence is CASSLKSPAVSSYEQYF. Written as DNA, the CDR3 is TGTGCCAGCAGTTTAAAGTCCCCGGCGGTTAGCTCCTACGAGCAGTACTTC.

The chain has TRBV20-1 and TRBJ1-1; tentative D call: TRBD1 (5 bases). CDR3 size: 20 residues. V was shortened by 2 bases and J by 1 base, with 29 bases between the two germline ends. In germline, CDR1 is DFQATT, CDR2 SNEGSKA (reference sequence). CDR3 region: CSARFRERRRQPNGNTEAFF. CDR3 sequence (DNA): TGCAGTGCTAGATTTCGGGAGAGGAGAAGACAGCCCAATGGGAACACTGAAGCTTTCTTT.